Below are 8 T cell receptor beta chains sequenced from a single sample in a study of T cell clonotyping in hematopoietic cell transplantation. Assay used: immunoSEQ multiplex PCR; TCRdb lists only in-frame clones, some missing. The sample records tens of thousands of clones, 70% to 90% being singletons. Time point reported: recipient sample about 28 days before transplant, after cytoreduction. The material sequenced was peripheral blood mononuclear cells, taken before stem cell transplant. The receptor set was obtained from a man aged 55 to 70 with biphenotypic leukemia. Some clones in this sample may be carry-over from other donors' samples.

The chain carries TRBV29-1 and TRBJ1-5; 9 bases align to TRBD1. Losses at the gene ends were 4 bases for V and 6 bases for J; bases not matched to a gene: 7. Germline V gives CDR1 SQVTM, CDR2 ANQGSEA. The CDR3 sequence is 14 residues long. This chain's CDR3 is CSVAGQGPGQPQHF. DNA of the CDR3: TGCAGCGTTGCCGGACAGGGGCCCGGTCAGCCCCAGCATTTT.

V and J are TRBV4-1 and TRBJ1-5; TRBD1 aligns across 9 bases. Germline V CDR1 and CDR2: MGHRA, YSYEKL. The CDR3 totals 14 residues. The V gene end was trimmed by 4 bases and the J gene end by 5 bases; junction bases not matched to a gene: 3. The CDR3 sequence is CASSLRTGDQPQHF. Here the CDR3 DNA reads TGCGCCAGCAGCCTCAGGACAGGGGATCAGCCCCAGCATTTT.

This chain connects TRBV7-2 to TRBJ2-2; 12 bases are shared with TRBD2. V lost 3 bases and J lost 0; bases outside the gene matches: 5. The germline gives CDR1 SGHTA, CDR2 FQGNSA. CDR3 size: 18 residues. The DNA for the CDR3 is TGTGCCAGCAGCTTTAAACTAGCGGGAGGCGCGAACACCGGGGAGCTGTTTTTT. Protein product: CASSFKLAGGANTGELFF.

The rearrangement links TRBV5-1 to TRBJ1-2; 8 bases line up with TRBD1. Looked up from germline, CDR1 is SGHRS and CDR2 is YFSETQ. J lost 7 bases, V lost 2 bases, and 13 bases had no gene match. This CDR3 comprises 16 residues. CDR3 sequence (DNA): TGCGCCAGCAGCTTAGCAGGGGGCCCTGATCATGGTGGCTACACCTTC. Translation: CASSLAGGPDHGGYTF.

CDR3 residues: CASSLRGNYGYTF. The DNA for the CDR3 is TGTGCCAGCAGCCTCAGGGGGAACTATGGCTACACCTTC. J is TRBJ1-2 and V is TRBV27; 7 bases match TRBD1. The J segment lost 2 bases and the V segment lost 6 bases, leaving 3 bases of the junction unmatched. CDR3 size: 13 residues. Germline CDR1 reads MNHEY; CDR2 reads SMNVEV (reference sequence).

This chain joins TRBV6-6 and TRBJ2-7; the match to TRBD1 covers 9 bases. CDR1 MNHNY and CDR2 SVGAGI come from the germline V gene (reference sequence). The CDR3 covers 14 residues. V was pared by 2 bases and J by 6 bases, with 5 bases of the junction left unmatched. DNA for the CDR3: TGTGCCAGCAGTTACGGGGACAGGGAGGCCGAGCAGTACTTC. This encodes CASSYGDREAEQYF.

This clone was recorded a few times. This chain uses TRBV19 with TRBJ1-2; 7 nucleotides align to TRBD1. CDR3 size: 15 residues. The trim removed 3 bases at V and 6 bases at J, leaving 10 bases unmatched. Per the germline V gene, CDR1 is LNHDA and CDR2 is SQIVND (reference sequence). The CDR3 loop is CASSIPGQTLHGYTF. The CDR3 nucleotides read TGTGCCAGTAGTATCCCGGGACAGACCCTCCATGGCTACACCTTC.

The chain combines TRBV29-1 with TRBJ2-3; TRBD2 matches 9 bases. J was trimmed by 4 bases and V by 6 bases; bases with no gene match: 8. CDR1 and CDR2 from the germline V gene are SQVTM and ANQGSEA. This CDR3 is 14 amino acids long. The CDR3 spells CSVRTSVIADTQYF. For the CDR3, the DNA is TGCAGCGTCCGGACTAGCGTAATCGCAGATACGCAGTATTTT.